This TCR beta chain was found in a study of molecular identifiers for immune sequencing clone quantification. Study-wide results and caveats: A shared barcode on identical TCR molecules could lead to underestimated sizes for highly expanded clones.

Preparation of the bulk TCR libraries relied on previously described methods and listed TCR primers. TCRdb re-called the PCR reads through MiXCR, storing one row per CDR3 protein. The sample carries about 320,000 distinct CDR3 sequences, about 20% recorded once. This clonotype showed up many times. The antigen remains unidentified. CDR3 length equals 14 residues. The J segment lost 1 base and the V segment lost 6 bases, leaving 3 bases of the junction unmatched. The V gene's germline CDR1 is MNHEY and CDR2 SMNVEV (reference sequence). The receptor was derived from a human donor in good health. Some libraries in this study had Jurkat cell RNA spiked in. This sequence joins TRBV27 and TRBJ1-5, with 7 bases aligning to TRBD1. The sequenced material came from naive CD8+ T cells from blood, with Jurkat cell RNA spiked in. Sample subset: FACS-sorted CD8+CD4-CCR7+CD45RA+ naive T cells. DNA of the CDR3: TGTGCCAGCAGCTTACAGGGGAGCAATCAGCCCCAGCATTTT. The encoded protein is CASSLQGSNQPQHF.